Here is one T cell receptor beta chain with its context. What it recognizes is unknown. This entry comes from a study of beta chain features in type 1 diabetes. Sequencing targeted expressed TCRB transcripts, as all isolated RNA had been reverse transcribed. The repertoire was sequenced with immunoSEQ multiplex PCR; TCRdb's copy has only in-frame clones and lacks some. The sample lists some 240,000 clones; approximately 16% were seen once. Trimming stripped 6 bases from V and 7 bases from J, with 16 bases between. CDR3 size: 13 residues. CDR1 is MDHEN, CDR2 SYDVKM, per germline. Overall study findings and caveats: The question of HLA type influencing TCRB rearrangement was one that remained unresolved here. In the patient group, naive, central memory and Treg TCRB repertoires seemed more alike than in the healthy donor group. All four CD4+ subsets of Type 1 diabetes patients contained TCRB CDR3s that were moderately but significantly shorter.

The V call is TRBV28, the J call TRBJ2-7; D remains unclear. The sequence was obtained from a man younger than 40 with type 1 diabetes. Sample: naive CD4+ T cells from blood. The CDR3 DNA reads TGTGCCAGCAGCCTCCGGGCCAAGGGAGAGCAGTACTTC. Translated, it gives CASSLRAKGEQYF.